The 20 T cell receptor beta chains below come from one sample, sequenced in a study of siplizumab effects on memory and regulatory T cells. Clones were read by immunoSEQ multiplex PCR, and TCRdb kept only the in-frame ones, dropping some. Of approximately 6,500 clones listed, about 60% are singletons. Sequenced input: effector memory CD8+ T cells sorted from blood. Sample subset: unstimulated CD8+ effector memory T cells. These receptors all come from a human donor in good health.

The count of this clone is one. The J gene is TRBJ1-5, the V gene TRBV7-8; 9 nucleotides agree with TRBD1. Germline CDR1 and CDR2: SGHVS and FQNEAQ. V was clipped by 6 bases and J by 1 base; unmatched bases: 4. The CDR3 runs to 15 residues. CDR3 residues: CASRPDRGSNQPQHF. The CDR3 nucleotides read TGTGCCAGCAGACCGGACAGGGGCAGCAATCAGCCCCAGCATTTT.

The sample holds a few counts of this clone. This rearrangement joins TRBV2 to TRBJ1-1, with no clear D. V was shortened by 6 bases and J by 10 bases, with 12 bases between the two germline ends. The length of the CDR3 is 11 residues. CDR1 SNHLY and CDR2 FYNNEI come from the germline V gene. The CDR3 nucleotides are TGTGCCAGCAGAATCCCGCCGGGAGCTTTCTTT. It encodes CASRIPPGAFF.

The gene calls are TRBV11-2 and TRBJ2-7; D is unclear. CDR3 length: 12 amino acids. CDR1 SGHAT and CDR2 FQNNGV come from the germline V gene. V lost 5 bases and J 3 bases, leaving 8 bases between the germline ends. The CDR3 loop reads CASSPSSYEQYF. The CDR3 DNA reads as TGTGCCAGCAGCCCGAGCAGCTACGAGCAGTACTTC.

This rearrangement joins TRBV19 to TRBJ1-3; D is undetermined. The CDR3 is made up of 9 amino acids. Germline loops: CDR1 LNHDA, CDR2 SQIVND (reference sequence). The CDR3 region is CWEENTIYF. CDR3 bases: TGTTGGGAAGAAAACACCATATATTTT. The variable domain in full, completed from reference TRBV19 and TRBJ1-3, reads DGGITQSPKYLFRKEGQNVTLSCEQNLNHDAMYWYRQDPGQGLRLIYYSQIVNDFQKGDIAEGYSVSREKKESFPLTVTSAQKNPTAFYLCWEENTIYFGEGSWLTVV.

CDR3: CAIRGERGSSTGELFF. In DNA form, the CDR3 reads TGTGCCATCAGGGGGGAGCGGGGCTCGAGCACCGGGGAGCTGTTTTTT. The chain employs TRBV10-3 and TRBJ2-2; 7 bases agree with TRBD2. The CDR3 consists of 16 residues. Germline CDR1 is ENHRY and CDR2 is SYGVKD. V was pared by 6 bases and J by 4 bases, with 11 bases of the junction left unmatched.

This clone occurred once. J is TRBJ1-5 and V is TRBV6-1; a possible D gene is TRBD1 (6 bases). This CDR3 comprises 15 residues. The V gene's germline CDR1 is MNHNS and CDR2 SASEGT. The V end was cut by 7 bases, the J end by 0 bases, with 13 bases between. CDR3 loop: CASTVGTYSNQPQHF. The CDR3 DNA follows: TGTGCCAGCACCGTGGGGACATATAGCAATCAGCCCCAGCATTTT.

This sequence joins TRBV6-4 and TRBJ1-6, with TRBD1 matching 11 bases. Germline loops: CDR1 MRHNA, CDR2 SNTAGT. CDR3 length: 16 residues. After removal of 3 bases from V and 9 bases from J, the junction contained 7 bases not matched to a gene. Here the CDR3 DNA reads TGTGCCAGCAGTGAAAGGACAGGGGGCATAGGTTCACCCCTCCACTTT. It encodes CASSERTGGIGSPLHF.

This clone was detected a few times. Written as DNA, the CDR3 is TGTGCCAGCAGTGAATTGACGGGGTCTAATGAAAAACTGTTTTTT. Its protein is CASSELTGSNEKLFF. V and J are TRBV6-1 and TRBJ1-4; no clear D gene. There are 15 residues in the CDR3. Germline V lookup: CDR1 MNHNS, CDR2 SASEGT. V lost 2 bases and J 3 bases, leaving 10 bases between the germline ends.

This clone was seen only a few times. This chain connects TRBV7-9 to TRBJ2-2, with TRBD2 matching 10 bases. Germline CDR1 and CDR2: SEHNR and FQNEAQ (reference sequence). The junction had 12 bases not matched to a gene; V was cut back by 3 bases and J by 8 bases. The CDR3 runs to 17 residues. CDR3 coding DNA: TGTGCCAGCAGCTTCAATACACCGGGACTAGCGTCTGGGGAGCTGTTTTTT. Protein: CASSFNTPGLASGELFF.

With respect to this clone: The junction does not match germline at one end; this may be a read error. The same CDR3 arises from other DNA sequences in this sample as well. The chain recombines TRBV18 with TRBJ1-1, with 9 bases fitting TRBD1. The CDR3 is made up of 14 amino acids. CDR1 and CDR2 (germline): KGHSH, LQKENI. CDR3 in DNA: TGTGCCAGCTCACCCCTACAGGGGGCATCTGAAGCCTTCTTT. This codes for CASSPLQGASEAFF.

The CDR3 DNA reads as TGTGCCAGCAGTGAAGTCGGGGGAACGCAGTATTTT. This sequence encodes CASSEVGGTQYF. The chain links TRBV6-5 to TRBJ2-3, with D maybe TRBD2 (6 bases). Trimming removed 5 bases from V and 9 bases from J, with 12 bases in between. This CDR3 is 12 amino acids long. Germline V gene lookup returns CDR1 MNHEY and CDR2 SVGAGI.

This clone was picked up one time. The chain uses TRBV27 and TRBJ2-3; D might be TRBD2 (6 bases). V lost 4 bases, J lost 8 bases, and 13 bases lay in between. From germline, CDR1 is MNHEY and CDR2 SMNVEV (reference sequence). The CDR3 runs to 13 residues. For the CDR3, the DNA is TGTGCCAGCAGTTGGCCAGAGGGAGGTACGCAGTATTTT. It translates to CASSWPEGGTQYF.

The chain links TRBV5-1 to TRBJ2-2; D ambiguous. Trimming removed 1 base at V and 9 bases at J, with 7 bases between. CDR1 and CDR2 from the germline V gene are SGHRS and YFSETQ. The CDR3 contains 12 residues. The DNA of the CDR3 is TGCGCCAGCAGCTTGCTGCCTCGGGAGCTGTTTTTT. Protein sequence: CASSLLPRELFF.

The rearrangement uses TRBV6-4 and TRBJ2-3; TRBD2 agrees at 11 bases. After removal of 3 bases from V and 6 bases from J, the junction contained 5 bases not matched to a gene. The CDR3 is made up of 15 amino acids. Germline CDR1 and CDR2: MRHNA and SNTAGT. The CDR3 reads CASSETSGGRDTQYF. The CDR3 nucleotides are TGTGCCAGCAGTGAAACTAGCGGGGGCCGGGATACGCAGTATTTT.

The CDR3 nucleotides are TGTGCCAGCAGCTTGAATCAGGGCCATGGCTACACCTTC. Translated: CASSLNQGHGYTF. This chain uses TRBV7-9 with TRBJ1-2; possible D gene TRBD1, 5 bases. V lost 3 bases and J 6 bases, leaving 11 bases between the germline ends. Germline loops: CDR1 SEHNR, CDR2 FQNEAQ (reference sequence). This CDR3 region has 13 residues.

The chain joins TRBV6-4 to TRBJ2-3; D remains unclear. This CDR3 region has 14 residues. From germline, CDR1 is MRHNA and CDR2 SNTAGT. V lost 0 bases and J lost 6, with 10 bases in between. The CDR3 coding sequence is TGTGCCAGCAGTGACTCGAGTCCGTCCGATACGCAGTATTTT. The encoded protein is CASSDSSPSDTQYF.

CDR3 amino acids: CASSLSIINEKLFF. CDR3 nucleotides: TGTGCCAGCAGCTTAAGTATTATTAATGAAAAACTGTTTTTT. The chain recombines TRBV7-9 with TRBJ1-4; D is ambiguous. The V and J ends lost 2 bases and 4 bases respectively, with 8 bases between them. Germline assignment: CDR1 SEHNR and CDR2 FQNEAQ (reference sequence). The CDR3 spans 14 residues. Together with reference TRBV7-9 and TRBJ1-4, the CDR3 gives the full variable domain: DTGVSQNPRHKITKRGQNVTFRCDPISEHNRLYWYRQTLGQGPEFLTYFQNEAQLEKSRLLSDRFSAERPKGSFSTLEIQRTEQGDSAMYLCASSLSIINEKLFFGSGTQLSVL.

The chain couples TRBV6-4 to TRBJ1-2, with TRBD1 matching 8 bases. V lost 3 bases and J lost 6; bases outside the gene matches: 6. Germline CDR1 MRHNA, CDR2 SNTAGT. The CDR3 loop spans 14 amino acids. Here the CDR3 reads CASSDGRGPDGYTF. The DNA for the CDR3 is TGTGCCAGCAGTGATGGCAGGGGGCCCGATGGCTACACCTTC.

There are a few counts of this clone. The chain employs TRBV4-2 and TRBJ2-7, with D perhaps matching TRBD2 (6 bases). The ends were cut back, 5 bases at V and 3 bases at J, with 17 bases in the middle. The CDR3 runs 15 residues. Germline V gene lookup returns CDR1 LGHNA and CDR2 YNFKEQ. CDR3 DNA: TGTGCCAGCAGCGCACTAGCTGCGACTCGCTACGAGCAGTACTTC. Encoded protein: CASSALAATRYEQYF.

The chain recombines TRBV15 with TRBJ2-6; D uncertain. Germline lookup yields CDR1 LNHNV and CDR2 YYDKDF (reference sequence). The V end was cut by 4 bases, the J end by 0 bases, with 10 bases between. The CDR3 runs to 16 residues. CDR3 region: CATSMDGDSGANVLTF. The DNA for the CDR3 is TGTGCCACCAGCATGGACGGAGACTCTGGGGCCAACGTCCTGACTTTC.